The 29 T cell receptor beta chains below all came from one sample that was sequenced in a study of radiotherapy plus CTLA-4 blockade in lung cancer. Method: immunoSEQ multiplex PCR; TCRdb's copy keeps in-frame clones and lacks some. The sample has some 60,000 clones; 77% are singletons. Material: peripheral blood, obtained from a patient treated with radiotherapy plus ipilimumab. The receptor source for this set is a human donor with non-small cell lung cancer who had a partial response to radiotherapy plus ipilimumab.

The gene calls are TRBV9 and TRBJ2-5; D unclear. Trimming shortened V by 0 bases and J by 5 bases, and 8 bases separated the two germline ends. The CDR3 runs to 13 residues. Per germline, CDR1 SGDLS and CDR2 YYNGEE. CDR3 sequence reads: CASSVVGVETQYF. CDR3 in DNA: TGTGCCAGCAGCGTAGTCGGTGTGGAGACCCAGTACTTC.

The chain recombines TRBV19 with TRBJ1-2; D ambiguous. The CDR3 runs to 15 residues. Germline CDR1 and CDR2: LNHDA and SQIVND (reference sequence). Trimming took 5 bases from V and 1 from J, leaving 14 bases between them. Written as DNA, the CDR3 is TGTGCCAGTAGTCCTGGACTGATTAATAACTATGGCTACACCTTC. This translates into CASSPGLINNYGYTF.

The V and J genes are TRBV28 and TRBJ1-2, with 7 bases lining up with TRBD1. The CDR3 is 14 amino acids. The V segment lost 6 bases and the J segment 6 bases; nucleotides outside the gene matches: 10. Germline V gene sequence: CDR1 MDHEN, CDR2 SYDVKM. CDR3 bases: TGTGCCAGCAGCGGAGAGGGGGCGCGGGATGGCTACACCTTC. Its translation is CASSGEGARDGYTF.

CDR3 residues: CASRGERSTDTQYF. The CDR3 region has the DNA TGTGCCAGCCGGGGGGAGCGGAGCACAGATACGCAGTATTTT. The chain combines TRBV27 with TRBJ2-3; 7 bases map to TRBD2. V shed 8 bases and J 0 bases; nucleotides not matched to a gene: 5. The CDR3 is 14 residues long. The germline CDR1 and CDR2 sequences are MNHEY and SMNVEV (reference sequence).

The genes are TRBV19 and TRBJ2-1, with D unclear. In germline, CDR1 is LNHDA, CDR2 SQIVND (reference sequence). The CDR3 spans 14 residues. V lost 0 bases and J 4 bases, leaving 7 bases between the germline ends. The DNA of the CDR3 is TGTGCCAGTAGTATAGATGCCGGGTACAATGAGCAGTTCTTC. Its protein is CASSIDAGYNEQFF.

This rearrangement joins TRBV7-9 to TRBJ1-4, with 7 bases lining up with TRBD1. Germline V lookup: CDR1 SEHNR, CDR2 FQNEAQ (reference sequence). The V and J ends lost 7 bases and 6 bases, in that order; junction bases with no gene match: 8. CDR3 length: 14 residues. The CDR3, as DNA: TGTGCCAGCACCGAAGGGACAGCCTATGAAAAACTGTTTTTT. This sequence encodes CASTEGTAYEKLFF.

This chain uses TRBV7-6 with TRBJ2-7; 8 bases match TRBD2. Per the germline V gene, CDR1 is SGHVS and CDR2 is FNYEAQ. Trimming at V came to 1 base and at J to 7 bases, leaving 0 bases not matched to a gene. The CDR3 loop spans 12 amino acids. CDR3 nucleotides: TGTGCCAGCAGCTTAGTAGCGGGGGAGCAGTACTTC. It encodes CASSLVAGEQYF.

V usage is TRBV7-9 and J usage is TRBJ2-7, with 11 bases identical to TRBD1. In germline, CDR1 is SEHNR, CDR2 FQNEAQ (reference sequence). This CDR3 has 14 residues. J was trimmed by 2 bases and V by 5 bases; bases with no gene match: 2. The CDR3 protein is CASSRGQGAYEQYF. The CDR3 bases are TGTGCCAGCAGCCGGGGACAGGGGGCCTACGAGCAGTACTTC.

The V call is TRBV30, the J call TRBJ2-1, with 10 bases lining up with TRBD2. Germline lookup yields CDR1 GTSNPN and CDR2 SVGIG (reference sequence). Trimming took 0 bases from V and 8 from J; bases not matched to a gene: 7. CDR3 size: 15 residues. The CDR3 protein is CAWSVGSGGFDEQFF. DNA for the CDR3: TGTGCCTGGAGTGTAGGTAGCGGGGGGTTCGATGAGCAGTTCTTC.

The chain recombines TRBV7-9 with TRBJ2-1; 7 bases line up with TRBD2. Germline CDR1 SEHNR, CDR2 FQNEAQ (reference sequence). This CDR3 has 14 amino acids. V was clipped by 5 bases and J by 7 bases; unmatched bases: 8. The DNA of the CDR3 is TGTGCCAGCAGCCGGGGGGATCCAGGTAATGAGCAGTTCTTC. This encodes CASSRGDPGNEQFF.

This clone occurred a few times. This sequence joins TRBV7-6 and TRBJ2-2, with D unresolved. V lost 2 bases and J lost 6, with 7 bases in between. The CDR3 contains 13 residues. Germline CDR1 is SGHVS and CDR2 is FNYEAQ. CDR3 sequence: CASSLSDPGELFF. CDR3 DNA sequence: TGTGCCAGCAGCTTAAGCGACCCCGGGGAGCTGTTTTTT.

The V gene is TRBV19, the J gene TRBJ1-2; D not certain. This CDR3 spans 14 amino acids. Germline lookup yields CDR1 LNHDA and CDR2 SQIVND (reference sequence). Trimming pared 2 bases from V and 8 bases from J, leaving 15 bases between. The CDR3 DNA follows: TGTGCCAGTAGTATAAGGCCAGGATGGCACGGCTACACCTTC. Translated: CASSIRPGWHGYTF.

The chain's CDR3 is CASSARGTNEKLFF. The CDR3 DNA is TGCGCCAGCAGCGCCAGGGGTACTAATGAAAAACTGTTTTTT. The chain is built from TRBV5-1 and TRBJ1-4, with D perhaps matching TRBD1 (6 bases). The germline gives CDR1 SGHRS, CDR2 YFSETQ. Trimming took off 4 bases at V and 2 bases at J, with 9 bases between the two ends. The length of the CDR3 is 14 residues.

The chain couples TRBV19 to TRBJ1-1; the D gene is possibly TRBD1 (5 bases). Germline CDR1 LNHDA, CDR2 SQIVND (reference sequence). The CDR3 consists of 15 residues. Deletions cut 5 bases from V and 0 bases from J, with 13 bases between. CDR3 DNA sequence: TGTGCCAGTAGTCCGCAGGGTGGCTTGAACACTGAAGCTTTCTTT. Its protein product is CASSPQGGLNTEAFF. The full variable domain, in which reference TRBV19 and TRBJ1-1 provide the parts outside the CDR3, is DGGITQSPKYLFRKEGQNVTLSCEQNLNHDAMYWYRQDPGQGLRLIYYSQIVNDFQKGDIAEGYSVSREKKESFPLTVTSAQKNPTAFYLCASSPQGGLNTEAFFGQGTRLTVV.

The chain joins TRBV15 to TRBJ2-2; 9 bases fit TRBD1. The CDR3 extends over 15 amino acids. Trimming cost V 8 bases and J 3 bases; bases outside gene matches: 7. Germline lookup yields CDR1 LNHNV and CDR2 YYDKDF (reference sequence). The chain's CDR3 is CATCQDRGYTGELFF. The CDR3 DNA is TGTGCCACCTGTCAGGACAGGGGTTACACCGGGGAGCTGTTTTTT.

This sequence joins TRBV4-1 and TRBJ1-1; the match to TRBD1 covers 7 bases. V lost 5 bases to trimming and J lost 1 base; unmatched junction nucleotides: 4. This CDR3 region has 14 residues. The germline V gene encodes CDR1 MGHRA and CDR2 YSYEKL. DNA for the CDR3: TGCGCCAGCAGCGACCGACAGGGGAACACTGAAGCTTTCTTT. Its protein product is CASSDRQGNTEAFF.

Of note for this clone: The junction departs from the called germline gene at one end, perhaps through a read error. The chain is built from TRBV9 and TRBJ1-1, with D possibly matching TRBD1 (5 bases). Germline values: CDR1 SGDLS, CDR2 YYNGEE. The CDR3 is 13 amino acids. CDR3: CASSPGPSQGISF. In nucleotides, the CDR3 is TGTGCCAGCAGCCCCGGACCGAGCCAGGGAATTTCCTTT.

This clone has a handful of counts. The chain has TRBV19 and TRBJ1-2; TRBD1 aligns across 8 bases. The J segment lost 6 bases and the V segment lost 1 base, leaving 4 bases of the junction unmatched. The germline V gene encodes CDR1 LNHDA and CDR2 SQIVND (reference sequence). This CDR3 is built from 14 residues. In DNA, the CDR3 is TGTGCCAGTAGTATAGGGACAGGGCACCATGGCTACACCTTC. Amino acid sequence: CASSIGTGHHGYTF. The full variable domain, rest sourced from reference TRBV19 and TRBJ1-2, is DGGITQSPKYLFRKEGQNVTLSCEQNLNHDAMYWYRQDPGQGLRLIYYSQIVNDFQKGDIAEGYSVSREKKESFPLTVTSAQKNPTAFYLCASSIGTGHHGYTFGSGTRLTVV.

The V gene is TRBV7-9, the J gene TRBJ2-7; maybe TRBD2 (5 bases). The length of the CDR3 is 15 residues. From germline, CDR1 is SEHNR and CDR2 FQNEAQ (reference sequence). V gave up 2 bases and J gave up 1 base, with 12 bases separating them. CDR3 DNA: TGTGCCAGCAGCTTATTCGGGGTAGAGTCCTACGAGCAGTACTTC. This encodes CASSLFGVESYEQYF.

In DNA, the CDR3 is TGCGCCAGCAGCTTGGCCGTGCAGTTCAACGACGAGCAGTACTTC. It translates to CASSLAVQFNDEQYF. This chain uses TRBV5-1 with TRBJ2-7; D gene unclear. Germline CDR1 reads SGHRS; CDR2 reads YFSETQ. The CDR3 has 15 residues. Trimming removed 0 bases from V and 5 bases from J, with 15 bases in between.

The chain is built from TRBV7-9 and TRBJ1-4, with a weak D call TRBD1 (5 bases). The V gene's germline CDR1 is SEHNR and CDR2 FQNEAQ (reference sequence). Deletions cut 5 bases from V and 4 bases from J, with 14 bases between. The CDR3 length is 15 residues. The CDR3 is CASSARTGVNEKLFF. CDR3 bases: TGTGCCAGCAGCGCAAGGACGGGGGTTAATGAAAAACTGTTTTTT.

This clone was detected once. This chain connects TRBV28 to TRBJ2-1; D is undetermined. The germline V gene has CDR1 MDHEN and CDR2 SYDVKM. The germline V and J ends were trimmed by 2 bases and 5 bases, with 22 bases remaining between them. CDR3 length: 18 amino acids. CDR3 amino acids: CASSLLRLTNVADNEQFF. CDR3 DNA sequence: TGTGCCAGCAGTTTACTGCGACTCACGAACGTCGCCGACAATGAGCAGTTCTTC.

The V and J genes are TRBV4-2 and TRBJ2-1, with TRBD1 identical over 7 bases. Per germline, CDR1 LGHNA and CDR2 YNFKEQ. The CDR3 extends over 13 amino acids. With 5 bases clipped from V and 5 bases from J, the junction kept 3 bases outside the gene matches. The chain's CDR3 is CASSYDRDNEQFF. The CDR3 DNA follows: TGTGCCAGCAGCTACGACAGGGACAATGAGCAGTTCTTC.

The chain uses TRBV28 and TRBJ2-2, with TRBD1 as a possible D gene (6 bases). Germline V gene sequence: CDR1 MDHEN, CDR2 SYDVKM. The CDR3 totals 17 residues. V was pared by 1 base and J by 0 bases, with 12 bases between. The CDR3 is CASSLLFGGPNTGELFF. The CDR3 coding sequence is TGTGCCAGCAGTTTATTGTTTGGGGGCCCGAACACCGGGGAGCTGTTTTTT. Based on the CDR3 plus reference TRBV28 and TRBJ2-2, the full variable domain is DVKVTQSSRYLVKRTGEKVFLECVQDMDHENMFWYRQDPGLGLRLIYFSYDVKMKEKGDIPEGYSVSREKKERFSLILESASTNQTSMYLCASSLLFGGPNTGELFFGEGSRLTVL.

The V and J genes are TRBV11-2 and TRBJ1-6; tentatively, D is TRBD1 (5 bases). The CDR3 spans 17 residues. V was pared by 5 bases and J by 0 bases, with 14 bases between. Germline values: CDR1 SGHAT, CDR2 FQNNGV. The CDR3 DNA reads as TGTGCCAGCAGCCGTAGGGGAGGGAGCTCCTATAATTCACCCCTCCACTTT. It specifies CASSRRGGSSYNSPLHF.

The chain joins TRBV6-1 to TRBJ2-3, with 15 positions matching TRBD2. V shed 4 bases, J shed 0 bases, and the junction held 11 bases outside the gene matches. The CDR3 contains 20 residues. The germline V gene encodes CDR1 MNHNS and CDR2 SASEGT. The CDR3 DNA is TGTGCCAGCAGTGGGACAGGACTAGCGGGGGGGGTAACAAGCACAGATACGCAGTATTTT. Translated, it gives CASSGTGLAGGVTSTDTQYF.

CDR3 loop: CASRSGTGIETQYF. In DNA form, the CDR3 reads TGTGCCAGTAGATCTGGGACAGGGATAGAGACCCAGTACTTC. V usage is TRBV19 and J usage is TRBJ2-5; TRBD1 aligns across 9 bases. V was clipped by 6 bases and J by 4 bases; unmatched bases: 6. Germline CDR1 reads LNHDA; CDR2 reads SQIVND (reference sequence). This CDR3 comprises 14 residues.

CDR3 in DNA: TGTGCCAGCTCACCACAGGTAGCGGGGGGTGCAGATACGCAGTATTTT. Protein: CASSPQVAGGADTQYF. This rearrangement joins TRBV18 to TRBJ2-3, with TRBD2 identical over 10 bases. The CDR3 is made up of 16 amino acids. Germline V gene data show CDR1 as KGHSH and CDR2 as LQKENI. The V segment lost 1 base and the J segment 4 bases; nucleotides outside the gene matches: 5.

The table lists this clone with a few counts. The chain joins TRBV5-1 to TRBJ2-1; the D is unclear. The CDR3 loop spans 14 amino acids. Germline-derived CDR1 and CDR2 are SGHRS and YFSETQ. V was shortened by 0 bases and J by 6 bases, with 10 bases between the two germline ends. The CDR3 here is CASSLASLSNEQFF. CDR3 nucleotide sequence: TGCGCCAGCAGCTTGGCCTCCCTGTCCAATGAGCAGTTCTTC.